This is a list of T cell receptor beta chains from one sample in a study of T cells after yellow fever vaccination. TCRdb redid the calling of the 5' RACE reads with MiXCR, one entry per CDR3 protein. The sample lists 65,000 to 90,000 distinct CDR3 sequences, roughly 7.7% seen once, with 41% in the top ten. The starting material was CD8+ T cells sorted from PBMCs, obtained on the day of the yellow fever booster vaccination. Receptors were obtained from a man in his thirties or forties who received the YFV17D yellow fever vaccine. Both conserved end residues are part of each CDR3. Fields, in order: D gene, J gene, V gene, clone size, CDR3 protein. D genes are given only for firm matches. Clone sizes are given selectively: once, few, many, or a class where the clone is expanded.

TRBD2 | TRBJ2-1 | TRBV6-1 | few | CASSPYQTSGNHNEQFF
TRBD2 | TRBJ2-7 | TRBV13 | few | CASSLAGLAGGHEQYF
NA | TRBJ2-1 | TRBV4-3 | once | CASSQERVSSYNEQFF
TRBD1 | TRBJ2-1 | TRBV6-5 | NA | CASSYSGTAVGNEQFF
TRBD2 | TRBJ2-5 | TRBV27 | NA | CASSQFASGQETQYF
NA | TRBJ1-1 | TRBV9 | NA | CASSVDESEAFF
NA | TRBJ1-6 | TRBV27 | NA | CASSLNPLSPLHF
TRBD2 | TRBJ2-1 | TRBV7-9 | few | CASVPGGSNNEQFF
NA | TRBJ2-5 | TRBV13 | few | CASSITEIQETQYF
NA | TRBJ2-1 | TRBV27 | few | CASSLSGFNEQFF
NA | TRBJ2-7 | TRBV7-2 | few | CASSFGGGDYEQYF
NA | TRBJ2-3 | TRBV10-3 | NA | CAATSTDTQYF
NA | TRBJ1-5 | TRBV18 | many | CASSRTSDQPQHF
NA | TRBJ2-3 | TRBV29-1 | many | CSSEGGSTDTQYF
TRBD2 | TRBJ2-1 | TRBV7-2 | NA | CASSLALAGGGEQFF
NA | TRBJ2-3 | TRBV9 | NA | CASSVFGTLTDTQYF
NA | TRBJ2-1 | TRBV11-2 | few | CASSLGGVGNEQFF
NA | TRBJ2-7 | TRBV9 | NA | CASSVAGRYEQYF
NA | TRBJ2-1 | TRBV7-2 | few | CASKRQGFLIYNEQFF
TRBD2 | TRBJ2-1 | TRBV13 | few | CASSSTPGLAGEGTGDEQFF
TRBD2 | TRBJ2-3 | TRBV4-3 | NA | CASSPRAGGSTDTQYF
TRBD1 | TRBJ1-5 | TRBV30 | NA | CAWSDRGLGQPQHF
NA | TRBJ2-2 | TRBV11-2 | few | CASSTLLGGATGELFF
TRBD2 | TRBJ2-3 | TRBV2 | NA | CASSVSSGSTDTQYF
TRBD2 | TRBJ2-1 | TRBV27 | many | CASTAGGPYNEQFF
TRBD2 | TRBJ2-7 | TRBV2 | NA | CASRAAGASYEQYF
TRBD1 | TRBJ2-2 | TRBV20-1 | few | CSARDLIGTGEAGELFF
TRBD1 | TRBJ2-5 | TRBV29-1 | NA | CSVEQGEETQYF
TRBD1 | TRBJ2-7 | TRBV18 | few | CASSPGTGTVEQYF
TRBD1 | TRBJ2-1 | TRBV11-1 | NA | CASSFVGGGSPAWNEQFF
TRBD2 | TRBJ2-3 | TRBV24-1 | few | CATSDLGTSGTSTDTQYF
NA | TRBJ2-7 | TRBV6-2/TRBV6-3 | NA | CASSYPTYEQYF
NA | TRBJ2-5 | TRBV20-1 | few | CSARPGQKNQETQYF
TRBD2 | TRBJ2-7 | TRBV28 | NA | CASSLRTSGNSYEQYF
NA | TRBJ1-4 | TRBV5-1 | few | CASSWEGGGTNEKLFF
TRBD2 | TRBJ2-1 | TRBV19 | few | CASPPSGGNNEQFF
NA | TRBJ2-7 | TRBV5-5 | many | CASSPGGGDYEQYF
TRBD1 | TRBJ1-4 | TRBV19 | NA | CASRKKPGQGDEKLFF
NA | TRBJ2-2 | TRBV27 | few | CASSLLATAGELFF
NA | TRBJ2-7 | TRBV19 | few | CASSYPGSSYEQYF
NA | TRBJ2-7 | TRBV3-1 | many | CASSQPHRDGGEQYF
TRBD1 | TRBJ2-7 | TRBV7-2 | few | CASSSIWDSYSYEQYF
TRBD1 | TRBJ1-1 | TRBV9 | few | CASSAQGPEAFF
NA | TRBJ2-5 | TRBV14 | few | CASSQGWGDLWETQYF
TRBD1 | TRBJ2-5 | TRBV20-1 | few | CSAPGQGETQYF
NA | TRBJ2-1 | TRBV7-9 | many | CASNRDTEHNEQFF
NA | TRBJ2-1 | TRBV14 | few | CASSRETLGGRPYNEQFF
NA | TRBJ2-7 | TRBV6-5 | few | CASSYSGDEQYF
NA | TRBJ2-2 | TRBV15 | NA | CATSRDRMAGITGELFF
NA | TRBJ1-6 | TRBV5-6 | NA | CASTQTHSSYNSPLHF
TRBD2 | TRBJ2-5 | TRBV11-2 | few | CASSFPTAGGGLEETQYF
TRBD2 | TRBJ2-3 | TRBV7-9 | NA | CASSLIGGGDTQYF
NA | TRBJ2-3 | TRBV29-1 | few | CSVEEELTDTQYF
TRBD2 | TRBJ2-5 | TRBV5-6 | NA | CTSRFNSGIQETQYF
NA | TRBJ2-2 | TRBV9 | NA | CASSVGTGDGELFF
NA | TRBJ1-5 | TRBV12-3/TRBV12-4 | few | CASSPDGYSNQPQHF
TRBD1 | TRBJ2-7 | TRBV7-8 | many | CASSLVGTGLNEQYF
TRBD1 | TRBJ2-7 | TRBV29-1 | many | CSVEDPRTGPYEQYF
TRBD2 | TRBJ2-3 | TRBV20-1 | NA | CSPGRGVEDTQYF
NA | TRBJ2-1 | TRBV6-5 | many | CASSQGVGGDEQFF